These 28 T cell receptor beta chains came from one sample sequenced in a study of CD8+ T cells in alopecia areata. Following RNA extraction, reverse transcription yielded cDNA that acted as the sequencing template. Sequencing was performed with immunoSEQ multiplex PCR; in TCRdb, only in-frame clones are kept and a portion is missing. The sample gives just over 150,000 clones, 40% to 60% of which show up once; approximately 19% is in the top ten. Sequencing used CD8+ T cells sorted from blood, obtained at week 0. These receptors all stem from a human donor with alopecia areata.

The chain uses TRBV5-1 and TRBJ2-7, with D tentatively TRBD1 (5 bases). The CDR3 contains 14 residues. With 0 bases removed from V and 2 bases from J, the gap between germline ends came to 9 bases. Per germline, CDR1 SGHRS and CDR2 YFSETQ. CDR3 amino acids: CASSLEVGAYEQYF. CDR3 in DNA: TGCGCCAGCAGCTTGGAGGTAGGGGCCTACGAGCAGTACTTC.

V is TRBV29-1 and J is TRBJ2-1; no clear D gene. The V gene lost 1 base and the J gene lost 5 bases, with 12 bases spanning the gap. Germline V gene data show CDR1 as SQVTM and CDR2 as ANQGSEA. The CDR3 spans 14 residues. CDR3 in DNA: TGCAGCGTTGAAGGGTTGGCCGCCGACAATGAGCAGTTCTTC. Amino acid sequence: CSVEGLAADNEQFF.

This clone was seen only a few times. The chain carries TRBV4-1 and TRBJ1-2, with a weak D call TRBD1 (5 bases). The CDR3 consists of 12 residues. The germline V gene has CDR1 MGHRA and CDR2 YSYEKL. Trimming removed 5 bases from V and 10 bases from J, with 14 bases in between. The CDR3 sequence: CASSGFRETYTF. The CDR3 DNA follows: TGCGCCAGCAGCGGATTCAGGGAAACCTACACCTTC.

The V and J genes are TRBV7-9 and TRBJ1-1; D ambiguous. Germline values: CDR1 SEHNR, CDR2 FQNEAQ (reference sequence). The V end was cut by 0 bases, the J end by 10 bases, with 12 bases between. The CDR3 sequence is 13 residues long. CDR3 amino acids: CASSLAIGERAFF. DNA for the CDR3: TGTGCCAGCAGCTTAGCTATAGGTGAGCGAGCTTTCTTT.

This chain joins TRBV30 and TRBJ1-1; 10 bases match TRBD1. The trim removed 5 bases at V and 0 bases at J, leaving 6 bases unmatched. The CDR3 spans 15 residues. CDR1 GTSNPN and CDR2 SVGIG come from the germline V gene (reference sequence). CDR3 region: CAWGRDRGMNTEAFF. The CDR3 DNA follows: TGTGCCTGGGGACGGGACAGGGGAATGAACACTGAAGCTTTCTTT.

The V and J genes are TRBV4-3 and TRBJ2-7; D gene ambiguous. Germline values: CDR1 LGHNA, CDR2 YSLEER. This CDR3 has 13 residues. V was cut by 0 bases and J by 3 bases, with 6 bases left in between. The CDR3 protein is CASSQDSDYEQYF. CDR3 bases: TGCGCCAGCAGCCAAGATTCGGACTACGAGCAGTACTTC.

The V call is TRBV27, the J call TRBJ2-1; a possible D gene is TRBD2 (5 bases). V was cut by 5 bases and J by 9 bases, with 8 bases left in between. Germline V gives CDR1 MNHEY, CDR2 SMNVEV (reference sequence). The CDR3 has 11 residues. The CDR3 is CASSAGGEQFF. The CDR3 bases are TGTGCCAGCAGTGCGGGCGGTGAGCAGTTCTTC.

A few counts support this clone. The CDR3 loop reads CASSTRDTLYNEQFF. In nucleotides, the CDR3 is TGTGCCAGCAGCACCCGGGACACCCTGTACAATGAGCAGTTCTTC. The chain links TRBV7-2 to TRBJ2-1; TRBD1 is a possible D gene (6 bases). Trimming pared 5 bases from V and 4 bases from J, leaving 15 bases between. CDR3 size: 15 residues. Germline CDR1 is SGHTA and CDR2 is FQGNSA. Drawing the rest from reference TRBV7-2 and TRBJ2-1, the complete variable domain is GAGVSQSPSNKVTEKGKDVELRCDPISGHTALYWYRQSLGQGLEFLIYFQGNSAPDKSGLPSDRFSAERTGGSVSTLTIQRTQQEDSAVYLCASSTRDTLYNEQFFGPGTRLTVL.

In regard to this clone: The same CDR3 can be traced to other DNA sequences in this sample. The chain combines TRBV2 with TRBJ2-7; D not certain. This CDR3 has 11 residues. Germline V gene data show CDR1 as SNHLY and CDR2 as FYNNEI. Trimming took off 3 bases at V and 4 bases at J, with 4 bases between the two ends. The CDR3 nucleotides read TGTGCCAGCAGTGACCCATACGAGCAGTACTTC. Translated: CASSDPYEQYF. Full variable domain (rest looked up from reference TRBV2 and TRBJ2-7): EPEVTQTPSHQVTQMGQEVILRCVPISNHLYFYWYRQILGQKVEFLVSFYNNEISEKSEIFDDQFSVERPDGSNFTLKIRSTKLEDSAMYFCASSDPYEQYFGPGTRLTVT.

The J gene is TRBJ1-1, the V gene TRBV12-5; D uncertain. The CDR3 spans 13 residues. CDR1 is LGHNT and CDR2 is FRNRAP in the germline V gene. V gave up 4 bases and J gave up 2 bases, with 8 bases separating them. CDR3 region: CASGSTVNTEAFF. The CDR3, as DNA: TGTGCTAGTGGTTCCACAGTCAACACTGAAGCTTTCTTT.

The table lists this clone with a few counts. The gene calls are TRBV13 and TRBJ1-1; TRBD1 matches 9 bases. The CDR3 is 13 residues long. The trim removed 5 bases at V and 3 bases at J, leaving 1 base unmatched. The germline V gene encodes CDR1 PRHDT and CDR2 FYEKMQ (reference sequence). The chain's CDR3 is CASSRTGDTEAFF. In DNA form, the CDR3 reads TGTGCCAGCAGCCGGACAGGGGACACTGAAGCTTTCTTT.

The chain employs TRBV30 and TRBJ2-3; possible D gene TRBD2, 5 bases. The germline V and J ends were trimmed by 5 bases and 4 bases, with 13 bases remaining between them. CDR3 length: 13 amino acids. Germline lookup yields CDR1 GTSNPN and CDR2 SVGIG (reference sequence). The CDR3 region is CAWGRHGADTQYF. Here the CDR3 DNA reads TGTGCCTGGGGTAGGCACGGGGCAGATACGCAGTATTTT. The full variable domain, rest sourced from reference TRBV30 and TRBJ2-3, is SQTIHQWPATLVQPVGSPLSLECTVEGTSNPNLYWYRQAAGRGLQLLFYSVGIGQISSEVPQNLSASRPQDRQFILSSKKLLLSDSGFYLCAWGRHGADTQYFGPGTRLTVL.

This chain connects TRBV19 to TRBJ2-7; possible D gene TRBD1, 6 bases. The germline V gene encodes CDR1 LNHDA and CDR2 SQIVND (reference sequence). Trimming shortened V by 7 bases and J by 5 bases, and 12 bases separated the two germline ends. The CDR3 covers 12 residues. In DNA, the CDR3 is TGTGCCAGTAAGGGGGTTTCCCACGAGCAGTACTTC. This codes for CASKGVSHEQYF.

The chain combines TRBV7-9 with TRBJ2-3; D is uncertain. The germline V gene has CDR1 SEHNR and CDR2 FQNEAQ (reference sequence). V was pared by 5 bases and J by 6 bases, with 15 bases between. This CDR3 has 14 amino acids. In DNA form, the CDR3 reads TGTGCCAGCAGCCCGGACCCTTCTGGGGATACGCAGTATTTT. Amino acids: CASSPDPSGDTQYF.

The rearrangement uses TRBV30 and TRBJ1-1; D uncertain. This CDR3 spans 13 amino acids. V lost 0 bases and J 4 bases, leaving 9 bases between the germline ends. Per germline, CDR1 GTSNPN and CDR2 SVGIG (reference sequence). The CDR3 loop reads CAWSVLEGTEAFF. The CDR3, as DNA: TGTGCCTGGAGTGTACTTGAGGGCACTGAAGCTTTCTTT.

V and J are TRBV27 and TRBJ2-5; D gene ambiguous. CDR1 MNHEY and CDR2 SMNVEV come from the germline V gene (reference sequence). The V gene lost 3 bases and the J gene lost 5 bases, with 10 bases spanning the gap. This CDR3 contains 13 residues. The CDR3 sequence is CASSFSNLETQYF. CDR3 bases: TGTGCCAGCAGTTTTAGTAATCTGGAGACCCAGTACTTC.

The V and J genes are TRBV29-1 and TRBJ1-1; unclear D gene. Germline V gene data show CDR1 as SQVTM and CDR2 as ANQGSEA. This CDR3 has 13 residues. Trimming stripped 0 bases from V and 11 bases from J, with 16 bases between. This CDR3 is CSVEDVGERLAFF. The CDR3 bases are TGCAGCGTTGAAGATGTCGGGGAGAGATTGGCTTTCTTT.

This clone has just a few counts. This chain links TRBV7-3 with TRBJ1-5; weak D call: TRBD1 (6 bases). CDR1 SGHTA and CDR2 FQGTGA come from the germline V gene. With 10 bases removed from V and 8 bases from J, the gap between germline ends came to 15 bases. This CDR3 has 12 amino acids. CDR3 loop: CAIKGGVKPQHF. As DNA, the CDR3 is TGTGCCATCAAGGGGGGTGTCAAGCCCCAGCATTTT.

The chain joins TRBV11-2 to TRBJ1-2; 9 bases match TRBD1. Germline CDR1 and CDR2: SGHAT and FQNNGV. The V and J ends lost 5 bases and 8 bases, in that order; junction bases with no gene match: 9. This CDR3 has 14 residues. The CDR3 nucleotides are TGTGCCAGCAGCCCTACAGGGGGCGGTGACGGCTACACCTTC. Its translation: CASSPTGGGDGYTF.

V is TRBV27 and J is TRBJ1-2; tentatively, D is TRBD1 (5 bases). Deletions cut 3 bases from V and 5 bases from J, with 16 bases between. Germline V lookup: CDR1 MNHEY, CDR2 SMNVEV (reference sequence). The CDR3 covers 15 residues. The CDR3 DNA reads TGTGCCAGCAGTTTGACAGTAACATCTGTATATGGCTACACCTTC. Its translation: CASSLTVTSVYGYTF.

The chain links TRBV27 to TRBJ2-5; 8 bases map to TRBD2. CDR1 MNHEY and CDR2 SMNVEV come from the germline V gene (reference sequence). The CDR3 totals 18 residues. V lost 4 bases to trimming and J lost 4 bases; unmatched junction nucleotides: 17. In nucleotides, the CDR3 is TGTGCCAGCAGTTCCCCGGGCCAAGTGGGGACTAGAAGAGAGACCCAGTACTTC. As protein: CASSSPGQVGTRRETQYF.

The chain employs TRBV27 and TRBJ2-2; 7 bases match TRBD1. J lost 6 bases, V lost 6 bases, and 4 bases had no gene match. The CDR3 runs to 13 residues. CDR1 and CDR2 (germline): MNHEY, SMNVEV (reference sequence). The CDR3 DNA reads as TGTGCCAGCAGGCCCACAGGGGCCGGGGAGCTGTTTTTT. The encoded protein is CASRPTGAGELFF.

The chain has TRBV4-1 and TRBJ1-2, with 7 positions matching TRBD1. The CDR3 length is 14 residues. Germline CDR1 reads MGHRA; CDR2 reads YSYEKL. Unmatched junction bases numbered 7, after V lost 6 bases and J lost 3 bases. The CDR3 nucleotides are TGCGCCAGCAGTCATCCCGGACAGGACTATGGCTACACCTTC. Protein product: CASSHPGQDYGYTF.

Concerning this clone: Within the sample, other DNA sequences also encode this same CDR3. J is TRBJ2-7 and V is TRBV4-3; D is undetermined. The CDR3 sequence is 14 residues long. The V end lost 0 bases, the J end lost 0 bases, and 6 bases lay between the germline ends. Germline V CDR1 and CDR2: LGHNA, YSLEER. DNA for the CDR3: TGCGCCAGCAGCCAAGATAGAGCCTCCTACGAGCAGTACTTC. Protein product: CASSQDRASYEQYF.

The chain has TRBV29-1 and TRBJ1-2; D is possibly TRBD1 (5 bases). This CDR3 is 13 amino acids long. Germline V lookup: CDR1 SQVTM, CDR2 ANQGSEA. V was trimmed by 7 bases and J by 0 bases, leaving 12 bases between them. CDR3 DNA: TGCAGCGCCTCGACAGAGTCTAACTATGGCTACACCTTC. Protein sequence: CSASTESNYGYTF.

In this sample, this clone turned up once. CDR3 DNA: TGTGCCAGCAGCGTTCCGGAGGGGGCCAACGTCCTGACTTTC. It codes for CASSVPEGANVLTF. The rearrangement uses TRBV9 and TRBJ2-6, with D unresolved. Between the trimmed V and J ends, which lost 2 bases and 4 bases, there was a span of 7 bases. The CDR3 length is 14 residues. Germline lookup yields CDR1 SGDLS and CDR2 YYNGEE.

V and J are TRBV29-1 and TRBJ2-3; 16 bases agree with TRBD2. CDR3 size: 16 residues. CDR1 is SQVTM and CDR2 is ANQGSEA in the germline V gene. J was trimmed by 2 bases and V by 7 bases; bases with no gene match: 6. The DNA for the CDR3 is TGCAGCGGTACCGGGACTAGCGGGGGGGCCACAGATACGCAGTATTTT. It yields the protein CSGTGTSGGATDTQYF.

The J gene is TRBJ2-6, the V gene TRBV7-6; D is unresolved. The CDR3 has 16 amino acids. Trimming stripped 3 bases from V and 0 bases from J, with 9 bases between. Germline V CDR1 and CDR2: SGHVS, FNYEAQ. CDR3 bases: TGTGCCAGCAGCTTTGTGACGGACTCTGGGGCCAACGTCCTGACTTTC. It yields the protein CASSFVTDSGANVLTF.